Detailed here is one TCR beta chain. Germline CDR1 and CDR2: SQVTM and ANQGSEA. The trim removed 6 bases at V and 0 bases at J, leaving 3 bases unmatched. The CDR3 is made up of 14 amino acids. This specimen belongs to a study of blood T cell repertoires in COVID-19. Background on the study: COVID-19 samples collected from the United States, Italy and Spain covered acute and convalescent phases. Sample material is recorded as cDNA or gDNA derived from T cells, B-cell-depleted T cells, or PBMCs.

In the original analysis: Reference gene primers were amplified, and this amplification served to estimate nucleated cell counts. TCRdb's copy holds only in-frame clones and misses some; the assay was immunoSEQ multiplex PCR. The V and J calls and clone size are taken from that table; D and trimming were inferred from the DNA. Among some 88,000 clones listed, about 84% were seen once. The chain carries TRBV29-1 and TRBJ1-5; 9 positions match TRBD1. The source is an older woman with acute or convalescent COVID-19. Material for sequencing was peripheral blood. The CDR3 bases are TGCAGCGTGGGACAGGGAAATAGCAATCAGCCCCAGCATTTT. The encoded protein is CSVGQGNSNQPQHF.